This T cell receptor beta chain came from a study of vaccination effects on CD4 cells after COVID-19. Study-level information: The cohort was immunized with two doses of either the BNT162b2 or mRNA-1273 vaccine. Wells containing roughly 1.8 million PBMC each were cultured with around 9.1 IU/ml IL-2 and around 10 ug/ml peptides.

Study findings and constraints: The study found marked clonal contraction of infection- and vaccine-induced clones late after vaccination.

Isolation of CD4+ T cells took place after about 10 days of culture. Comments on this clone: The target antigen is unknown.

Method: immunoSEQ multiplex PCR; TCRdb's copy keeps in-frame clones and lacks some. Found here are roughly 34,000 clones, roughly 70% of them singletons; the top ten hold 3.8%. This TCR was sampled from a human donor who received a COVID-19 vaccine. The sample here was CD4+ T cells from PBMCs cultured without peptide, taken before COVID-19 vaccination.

CDR3 protein: CASSYLYRTGRYGYTF. As DNA, the CDR3 is TGTGCCAGCAGTTACCTATATAGGACAGGCCGATATGGCTACACCTTC. The rearrangement uses TRBV6-5 and TRBJ1-2; 7 bases align to TRBD1. The CDR3 is 16 residues long. Germline CDR1 and CDR2: MNHEY and SVGAGI. J was trimmed by 5 bases and V by 2 bases; bases with no gene match: 11.